This T cell receptor beta chain is drawn from a study of blood T cell repertoires in COVID-19. Looking at the study overall: Both acute and convalescent COVID-19 samples were obtained from the United States, Italy and Spain. T cells, B-cell-depleted T cells, or PBMCs provided the cDNA or gDNA that served as material.

Germline V lookup: CDR1 MDHEN, CDR2 SYDVKM. The V segment lost 4 bases and the J segment 5 bases; nucleotides outside the gene matches: 8. The CDR3 spans 15 residues. As handled by the study authors: Scientists estimated how many nucleated cells there were by amplifying reference gene primers. Measured with immunoSEQ multiplex PCR; TCRdb has only the in-frame clones, and not every one. V, J and clone size reflect that table, while D and trimming were determined from the DNA. The sample yields nearly 250,000 clones, around 86% seen once. This receptor was taken from a woman aged 60 to 75 who had recovered from COVID-19. V gene TRBV28 combines with J gene TRBJ1-1; 9 bases align to TRBD1. What was sequenced was peripheral blood. Here the CDR3 DNA reads TGTGCCAGCAGTTCCCCCGGGACAGGGTATACTGAAGCTTTCTTT. Translated, it gives CASSSPGTGYTEAFF.